The 25 T cell receptor beta chains in this list originate from one sample, sequenced in a study of cytomegalovirus exposure and HLA in healthy donors. The PCR made use of 60 Vbeta and 13 Jbeta primers. Profiled with immunoSEQ multiplex PCR; TCRdb holds only in-frame clones, not every one. The table records roughly 70,000 clones, 80% to 90% of them present only once. Sequenced sample: PBMCs. These receptors all stem from a woman aged 25 to 39 in good health and CMV-seropositive.

The V gene is TRBV28, the J gene TRBJ1-4; no clear D. The CDR3 is made up of 13 amino acids. Germline-derived CDR1 and CDR2 are MDHEN and SYDVKM. V was trimmed by 4 bases and J by 4 bases, leaving 7 bases between them. CDR3 sequence: CASSSKLNEKLFF. CDR3 DNA sequence: TGTGCCAGCAGTTCTAAGCTTAATGAAAAACTGTTTTTT.

The chain joins TRBV5-1 to TRBJ2-7; 9 bases fit TRBD1. With 6 bases clipped from V and 0 bases from J, the junction kept 10 bases outside the gene matches. The CDR3 length is 16 residues. In germline, CDR1 is SGHRS, CDR2 YFSETQ. The CDR3 coding sequence is TGCGCCAGCACATACGGACAGGGGCGAGGCTCCTACGAGCAGTACTTC. Translated, it gives CASTYGQGRGSYEQYF.

This clone was detected only once. The chain uses TRBV19 and TRBJ2-1, with D unclear. Germline assignment: CDR1 LNHDA and CDR2 SQIVND (reference sequence). The CDR3 length is 15 residues. The ends were cut back, 10 bases at V and 0 bases at J, with 16 bases in the middle. The CDR3, as DNA: TGTGCCACGCAACCTAGGCTACACTCCTACAATGAGCAGTTCTTC. It yields the protein CATQPRLHSYNEQFF.

V gene TRBV4-1 combines with J gene TRBJ2-5, with TRBD2 identical over 7 bases. The J call could be wrong; TRBJ2-7 is a better fit for the DNA end. The germline V gene has CDR1 MGHRA and CDR2 YSYEKL. The CDR3 has 15 amino acids. The CDR3 sequence is CASSQVAGVEYEQYF. In DNA form, the CDR3 reads TGCGCCAGCAGCCAAGTGGCGGGAGTGGAGTACGAGCAGTACTTC.

The rearrangement uses TRBV6-5 and TRBJ2-7, with D perhaps TRBD1 (6 bases). The V end was cut by 6 bases, the J end by 4 bases, with 16 bases between. The CDR3 has 14 residues. Germline assignment: CDR1 MNHEY and CDR2 SVGAGI. The CDR3 DNA reads as TGTGCCAGCAGAGCCCCTCGACAGGCATACGAGCAGTACTTC. Residues: CASRAPRQAYEQYF.

This clone has only one observation. The V and J genes are TRBV7-3 and TRBJ2-2; possibly TRBD2 for D (7 bases). The V end was cut by 2 bases, the J end by 7 bases, with 14 bases between. This CDR3 spans 15 amino acids. Per the germline V gene, CDR1 is SGHTA and CDR2 is FQGTGA. The CDR3 reads CASSLRGRGGGELFF. CDR3 DNA sequence: TGTGCCAGCAGCTTACGGGGGCGCGGGGGCGGGGAGCTGTTTTTT. Looking up the rest from reference TRBV7-3 and TRBJ2-2 gives the full variable domain: GAGVSQTPSNKVTEKGKYVELRCDPISGHTALYWYRQSLGQGPEFLIYFQGTGAADDSGLPNDRFFAVRPEGSVSTLKIQRTERGDSAVYLCASSLRGRGGGELFFGEGSRLTVL.

The V gene is TRBV18, the J gene TRBJ1-5; 10 bases are a match to TRBD1. CDR1 and CDR2 (germline): KGHSH, LQKENI. J gave up 5 bases and V 5 bases, and 9 bases lay outside the gene matches. This CDR3 has 16 amino acids. CDR3 sequence (DNA): TGTGCCAGCTCAAGGGGACAGGGGACGTGGGATCAGCCCCAGCATTTT. Residues: CASSRGQGTWDQPQHF.

This rearrangement joins TRBV30 to TRBJ2-1; TRBD2 matches at 8 bases. V trimming: 3 bases; J trimming: 7 bases; junction bases outside the gene matches: 5. The CDR3 is 13 amino acids. The V gene's germline CDR1 is GTSNPN and CDR2 SVGIG (reference sequence). CDR3: CAWRTSGVNEQFF. The CDR3, as DNA: TGTGCCTGGAGAACTAGCGGCGTAAATGAGCAGTTCTTC. Based on the CDR3 plus reference TRBV30 and TRBJ2-1, the full variable domain is SQTIHQWPATLVQPVGSPLSLECTVEGTSNPNLYWYRQAAGRGLQLLFYSVGIGQISSEVPQNLSASRPQDRQFILSSKKLLLSDSGFYLCAWRTSGVNEQFFGPGTRLTVL.

This clone came up a few times. The genes are TRBV10-1 and TRBJ2-1; 11 bases map to TRBD2. Germline CDR1 reads WNHNN; CDR2 reads SYGVQD (reference sequence). With 1 base clipped from V and 7 bases from J, the junction kept 6 bases outside the gene matches. The CDR3 totals 16 residues. CDR3 sequence (DNA): TGCGCCAGCAGTGAGTATACTAGCGGGAGAGGTAATGAGCAGTTCTTC. Its protein product is CASSEYTSGRGNEQFF.

This clone was picked up one time. Written as DNA, the CDR3 is TGTGCCAGCAGCTACCCCCGGGACAGGGGGAACTATGGCTACACCTTC. The encoded protein is CASSYPRDRGNYGYTF. The chain links TRBV7-9 to TRBJ1-2; 11 nucleotides line up with TRBD1. The V gene's germline CDR1 is SEHNR and CDR2 FQNEAQ (reference sequence). Unmatched junction bases numbered 6, after V lost 4 bases and J lost 2 bases. The CDR3 loop spans 16 amino acids.

The chain carries TRBV9 and TRBJ2-7; 9 bases line up with TRBD1. Germline-derived CDR1 and CDR2 are SGDLS and YYNGEE. There are 14 residues in the CDR3. V shed 5 bases, J shed 5 bases, and the junction held 8 bases outside the gene matches. The CDR3 bases are TGTGCCAGCAGTCCGGGACAGGGAAACGACGAGCAGTACTTC. The encoded protein is CASSPGQGNDEQYF.

This chain connects TRBV25-1 to TRBJ2-1, with a possible D match to TRBD2 (7 bases). With 3 bases removed from V and 3 bases from J, the gap between germline ends came to 15 bases. Germline-derived CDR1 and CDR2 are MGHDK and SYGVNS. The CDR3 consists of 16 residues. CDR3 nucleotides: TGTGCCAGCAGTGAGTCGGGGGGCCCCCACTACAATGAGCAGTTCTTC. The encoded protein is CASSESGGPHYNEQFF.

V and J are TRBV6-1 and TRBJ2-2; D is perhaps TRBD2 (6 bases). The CDR3 consists of 14 residues. Deletions cut 5 bases from V and 2 bases from J, with 9 bases between. The germline gives CDR1 MNHNS, CDR2 SASEGT. CDR3 nucleotide sequence: TGTGCCAGCAGTCTGACTAGTAACACCGGGGAGCTGTTTTTT. Translating gives CASSLTSNTGELFF.

This clone was recorded only once. The chain links TRBV6-5 to TRBJ2-3; D perhaps matches TRBD2 (6 bases). Trimming stripped 4 bases from V and 4 bases from J, with 15 bases between. This CDR3 region has 15 residues. Germline V gene sequence: CDR1 MNHEY, CDR2 SVGAGI. The CDR3 DNA sequence: TGTGCCAGCAGTTTCCAGTCTGGGGGGTCAGATACGCAGTATTTT. Translating gives CASSFQSGGSDTQYF.

CDR3 coding DNA: TGTGCCAGCATGGTAGGCAGGGGTCGCGCTGAAGCTTTCTTT. Translation: CASMVGRGRAEAFF. The chain uses TRBV6-1 and TRBJ1-1; tentative D call: TRBD1 (6 bases). The V and J ends lost 7 bases and 6 bases respectively, with 18 bases between them. This CDR3 has 14 amino acids. CDR1 MNHNS and CDR2 SASEGT come from the germline V gene.

This chain's CDR3 is CASSYLSRTEAFF. The CDR3 DNA follows: TGTGCCAGCAGTTACCTATCGCGGACTGAAGCTTTCTTT. This chain links TRBV6-6 with TRBJ1-1; D is ambiguous. V was cut by 2 bases and J by 5 bases, with 9 bases left in between. Germline CDR1 MNHNY, CDR2 SVGAGI (reference sequence). This CDR3 contains 13 residues.

This chain uses TRBV7-2 with TRBJ1-1; D not certain. The V gene lost 2 bases and the J gene lost 4 bases, with 8 bases spanning the gap. The CDR3 length is 13 residues. Per germline, CDR1 SGHTA and CDR2 FQGNSA. This chain's CDR3 is CASSLSNPTEAFF. DNA of the CDR3: TGTGCCAGCAGCTTAAGCAACCCCACTGAAGCTTTCTTT.

The chain is built from TRBV25-1 and TRBJ2-3; 10 nucleotides align to TRBD2. Germline lookup yields CDR1 MGHDK and CDR2 SYGVNS. The length of the CDR3 is 16 residues. V gave up 4 bases and J gave up 0 bases; unmatched junction bases: 4. The CDR3 bases are TGTGCCAGCAGTGGGGGACTAGCGTCTAGCACAGATACGCAGTATTTT. This sequence encodes CASSGGLASSTDTQYF.

The gene calls are TRBV28 and TRBJ1-3, with D perhaps TRBD1 (5 bases). In germline, CDR1 is MDHEN, CDR2 SYDVKM. V was cut by 1 base and J by 1 base, with 11 bases left in between. This CDR3 is built from 16 residues. The CDR3 DNA reads TGTGCCAGCAGTTTATCGTCCGGGACTTCTGGAAACACCATATATTTT. It specifies CASSLSSGTSGNTIYF.

The chain combines TRBV5-1 with TRBJ1-4; 10 bases are a match to TRBD1. The CDR3 has 16 residues. V lost 4 bases, J lost 0 bases, and 3 bases stayed unmatched. Germline CDR1 is SGHRS and CDR2 is YFSETQ. The CDR3 spells CASSLGQGATNEKLFF. The CDR3 bases are TGCGCCAGCAGCCTTGGACAGGGGGCAACTAATGAAAAACTGTTTTTT.

This clone was counted once. The chain links TRBV4-2 to TRBJ2-2, with D maybe TRBD2 (5 bases). The CDR3 has 18 residues. Germline CDR1 and CDR2: LGHNA and YNFKEQ. Trimming left V 0 bases short and J 1 base short, with 15 bases between. Here the CDR3 reads CASSQDPGGGMNTGELFF. CDR3 DNA: TGTGCCAGCAGCCAAGATCCGGGTGGAGGCATGAACACCGGGGAGCTGTTTTTT.

This sequence joins TRBV5-4 and TRBJ1-3; 10 nucleotides agree with TRBD1. The junction had 6 bases not matched to a gene; V was cut back by 3 bases and J by 0 bases. The CDR3 covers 17 residues. Germline CDR1 reads SGHNT; CDR2 reads YYREEE (reference sequence). The CDR3 here is CASSSPGQGSSGNTIYF. CDR3 coding DNA: TGTGCCAGCAGCTCCCCGGGACAGGGGAGCTCTGGAAACACCATATATTTT.

V usage is TRBV27 and J usage is TRBJ2-5; 8 bases map to TRBD1. The DNA end is more similar to TRBJ2-7, so the J call may be wrong. Germline values: CDR1 MNHEY, CDR2 SMNVEV (reference sequence). This CDR3 region has 14 residues. The CDR3 DNA sequence: TGTGCCAGCAGTTTAGGACAGGGAGCCTACGAGCAGTACTTC. Its protein is CASSLGQGAYEQYF.

V is TRBV6-5 and J is TRBJ2-2; unclear D gene. Germline CDR1 MNHEY, CDR2 SVGAGI. Trimming pared 3 bases from V and 3 bases from J, leaving 8 bases between. The CDR3 has 14 amino acids. CDR3 coding DNA: TGTGCCAGCAGTTATCTCGCGTACACCGGGGAGCTGTTTTTT. Translation: CASSYLAYTGELFF.

The chain recombines TRBV9 with TRBJ2-3, with 15 bases identical to TRBD2. This CDR3 region has 17 residues. The germline V gene has CDR1 SGDLS and CDR2 YYNGEE. The junction had 10 bases not matched to a gene; V was cut back by 6 bases and J by 5 bases. The CDR3 loop is CASNGLAGGAGGDTQYF. CDR3 nucleotides: TGTGCCAGCAACGGACTAGCGGGAGGGGCCGGTGGAGATACGCAGTATTTT. The entire variable domain, with the rest obtained from reference TRBV9 and TRBJ2-3, is as follows: DSGVTQTPKHLITATGQRVTLRCSPRSGDLSVYWYQQSLDQGLQFLIQYYNGEERAKGNILERFSAQQFPDLHSELNLSSLELGDSALYFCASNGLAGGAGGDTQYFGPGTRLTVL.